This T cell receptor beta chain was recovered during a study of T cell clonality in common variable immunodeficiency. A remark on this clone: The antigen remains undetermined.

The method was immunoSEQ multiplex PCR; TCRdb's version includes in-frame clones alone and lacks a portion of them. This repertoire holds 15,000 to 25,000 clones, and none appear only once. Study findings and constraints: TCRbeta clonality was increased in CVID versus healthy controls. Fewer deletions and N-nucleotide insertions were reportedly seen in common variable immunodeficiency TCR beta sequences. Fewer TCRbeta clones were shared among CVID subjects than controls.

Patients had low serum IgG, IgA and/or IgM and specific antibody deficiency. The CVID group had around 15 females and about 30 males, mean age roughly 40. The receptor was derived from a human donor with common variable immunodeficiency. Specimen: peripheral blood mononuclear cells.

The DNA read from the CDR3 is TGTGCCAGCAGCTTTTACAGGGAAATTAACAATGAG. Translated, it gives CASSFYREINNE. The whole CDR3 region reads CASSFYREINNEQFF. The chain carries TRBV7-9 and TRBJ2-1; a possible D gene is TRBD1 (6 bases). The read terminates 3 residues ahead of where the CDR3 ends, so the germline J gene completes it. The CDR3 spans 15 residues. From germline, CDR1 is SEHNR and CDR2 FQNEAQ (reference sequence). V was clipped by 3 bases and J by 5 bases, with 14 bases between them.